The subject of this entry is one T cell receptor (beta chain). Repertoires were generated with immunoSEQ multiplex PCR, while TCRdb's copy carries only in-frame clones and drops some. Here the sample spans fewer than 50,000 clones, about 90% being singletons. The sample belongs to a study of T cell changes during pregnancy in multiple sclerosis. Trimming cost V 5 bases and J 3 bases, with 16 bases left between them. Germline CDR1 reads SQVTM; CDR2 reads ANQGSEA. This CDR3 spans 15 amino acids. This chain uses TRBV29-1 with TRBJ2-2; D is possibly TRBD2 (5 bases). Sequenced here: CD8+ T cells from peripheral blood mononuclear cells, sampled after pregnancy. This receptor was obtained from a female donor with multiple sclerosis, enrolled in a pregnancy study. The CDR3 sequence is CSVQLRVGDTGELFF. The CDR3, as DNA: TGCAGCGTTCAGTTGCGGGTAGGCGACACCGGGGAGCTGTTTTTT.